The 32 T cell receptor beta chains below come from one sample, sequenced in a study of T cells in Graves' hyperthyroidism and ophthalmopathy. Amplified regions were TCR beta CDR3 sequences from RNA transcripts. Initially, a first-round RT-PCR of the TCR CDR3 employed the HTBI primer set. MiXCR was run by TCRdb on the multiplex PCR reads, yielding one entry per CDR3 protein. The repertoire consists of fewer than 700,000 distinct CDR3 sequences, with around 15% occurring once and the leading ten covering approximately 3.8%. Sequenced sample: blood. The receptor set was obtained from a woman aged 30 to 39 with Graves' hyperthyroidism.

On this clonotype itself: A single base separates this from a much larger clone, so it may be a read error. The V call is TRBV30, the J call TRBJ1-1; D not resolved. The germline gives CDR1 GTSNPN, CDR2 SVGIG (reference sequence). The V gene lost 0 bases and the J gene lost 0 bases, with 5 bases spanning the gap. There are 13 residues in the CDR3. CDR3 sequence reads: CAWSVWLNTEAFF. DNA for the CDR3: TGTGCCTGGAGTGTATGGCTGAACACTGAAGCTTTCTTT.

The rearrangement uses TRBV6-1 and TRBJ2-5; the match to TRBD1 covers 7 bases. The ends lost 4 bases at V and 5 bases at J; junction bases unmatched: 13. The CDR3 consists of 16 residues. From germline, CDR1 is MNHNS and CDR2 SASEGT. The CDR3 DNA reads TGTGCCAGCAGTGCGATTCAGGGGGTACCCGGGGAGACCCAGTACTTC. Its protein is CASSAIQGVPGETQYF.

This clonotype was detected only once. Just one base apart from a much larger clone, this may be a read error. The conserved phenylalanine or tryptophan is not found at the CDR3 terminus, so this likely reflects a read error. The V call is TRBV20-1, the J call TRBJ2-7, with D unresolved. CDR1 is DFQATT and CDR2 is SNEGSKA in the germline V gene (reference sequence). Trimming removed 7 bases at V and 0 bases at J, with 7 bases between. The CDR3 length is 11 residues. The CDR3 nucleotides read TGCAGTGGAGAGCACTCCTACGAGCAGTACCTC. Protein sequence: CSGEHSYEQYL.

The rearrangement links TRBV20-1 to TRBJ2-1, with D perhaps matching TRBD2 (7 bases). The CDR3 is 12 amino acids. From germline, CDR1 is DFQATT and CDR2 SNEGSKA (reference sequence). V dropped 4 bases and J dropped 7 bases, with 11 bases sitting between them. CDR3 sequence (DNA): TGCAGTGCTATGGGGGGGGCGAATGAGCAGTTCTTC. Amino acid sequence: CSAMGGANEQFF.

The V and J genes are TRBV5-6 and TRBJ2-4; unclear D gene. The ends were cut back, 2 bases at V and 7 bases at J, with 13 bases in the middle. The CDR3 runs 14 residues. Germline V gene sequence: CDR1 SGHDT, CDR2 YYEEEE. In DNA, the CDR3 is TGTGCCAGCAGCTTCTGGCCACCTGGGAACATTCAGTACTTC. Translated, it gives CASSFWPPGNIQYF. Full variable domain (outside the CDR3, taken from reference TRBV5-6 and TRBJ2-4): DAGVTQSPTHLIKTRGQQVTLRCSPKSGHDTVSWYQQALGQGPQFIFQYYEEEERQRGNFPDRFSGHQFPNYSSELNVNALLLGDSALYLCASSFWPPGNIQYFGAGTRLSVL.

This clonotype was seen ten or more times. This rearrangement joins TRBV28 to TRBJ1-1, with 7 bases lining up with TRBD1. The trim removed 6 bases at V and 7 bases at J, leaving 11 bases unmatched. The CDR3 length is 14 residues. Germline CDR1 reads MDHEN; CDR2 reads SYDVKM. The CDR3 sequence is CASSLWTGTIEAFF. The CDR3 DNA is TGTGCCAGCAGCCTATGGACAGGAACAATTGAAGCTTTCTTT.

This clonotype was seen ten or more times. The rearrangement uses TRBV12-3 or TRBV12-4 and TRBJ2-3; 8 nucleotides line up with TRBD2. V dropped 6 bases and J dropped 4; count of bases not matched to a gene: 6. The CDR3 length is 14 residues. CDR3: CASSPGGQSDTQYF. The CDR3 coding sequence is TGTGCCAGCAGCCCGGGGGGGCAATCAGATACGCAGTATTTT.

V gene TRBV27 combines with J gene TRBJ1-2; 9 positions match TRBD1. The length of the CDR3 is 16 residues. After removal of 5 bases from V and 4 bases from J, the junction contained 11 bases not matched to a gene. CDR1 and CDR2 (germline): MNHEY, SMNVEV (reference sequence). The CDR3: CASSTFLRTGAYGYTF. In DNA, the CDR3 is TGTGCCAGCAGTACCTTCCTACGGACAGGGGCCTATGGCTACACCTTC.

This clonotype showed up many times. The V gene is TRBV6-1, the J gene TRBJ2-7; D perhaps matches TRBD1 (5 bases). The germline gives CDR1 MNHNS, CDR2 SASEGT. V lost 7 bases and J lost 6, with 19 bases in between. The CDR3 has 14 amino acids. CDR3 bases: TGTGCCAGCACTCCCAACAGGTCCCCCGCCGAGCAGTACTTC. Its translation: CASTPNRSPAEQYF.

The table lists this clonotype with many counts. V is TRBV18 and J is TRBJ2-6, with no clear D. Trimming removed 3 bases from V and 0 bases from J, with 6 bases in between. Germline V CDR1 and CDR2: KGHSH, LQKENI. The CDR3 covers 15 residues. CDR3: CASSPRFSGANVLTF. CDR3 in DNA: TGTGCCAGCTCACCCCGGTTCTCTGGGGCCAACGTCCTGACTTTC. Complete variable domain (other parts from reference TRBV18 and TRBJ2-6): NAGVMQNPRHLVRRRGQEARLRCSPMKGHSHVYWYRQLPEEGLKFMVYLQKENIIDESGMPKERFSAEFPKEGPSILRIQQVVRGDSAAYFCASSPRFSGANVLTFGAGSRLTVL.

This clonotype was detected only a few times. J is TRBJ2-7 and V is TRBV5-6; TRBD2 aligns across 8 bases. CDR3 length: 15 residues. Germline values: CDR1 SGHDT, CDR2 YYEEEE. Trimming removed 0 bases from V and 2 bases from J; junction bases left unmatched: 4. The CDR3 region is CASSLVLAEPYEQYF. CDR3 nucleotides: TGTGCCAGCAGCTTGGTACTAGCGGAGCCCTACGAGCAGTACTTC.

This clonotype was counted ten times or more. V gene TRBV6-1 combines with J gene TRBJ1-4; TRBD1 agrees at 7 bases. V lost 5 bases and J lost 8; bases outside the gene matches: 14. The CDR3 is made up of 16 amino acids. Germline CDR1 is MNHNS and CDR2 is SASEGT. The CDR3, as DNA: TGTGCCAGCAGTCCCAATCGACAGGGAGTGAGGGAAAAACTGTTTTTT. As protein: CASSPNRQGVREKLFF.

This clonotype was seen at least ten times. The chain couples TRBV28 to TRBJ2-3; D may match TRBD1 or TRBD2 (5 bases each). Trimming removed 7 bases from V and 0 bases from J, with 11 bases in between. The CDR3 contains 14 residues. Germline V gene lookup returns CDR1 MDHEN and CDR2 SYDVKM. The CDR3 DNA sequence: TGTGCCAGCATCTCGGGGCACAGCACAGATACGCAGTATTTT. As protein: CASISGHSTDTQYF.

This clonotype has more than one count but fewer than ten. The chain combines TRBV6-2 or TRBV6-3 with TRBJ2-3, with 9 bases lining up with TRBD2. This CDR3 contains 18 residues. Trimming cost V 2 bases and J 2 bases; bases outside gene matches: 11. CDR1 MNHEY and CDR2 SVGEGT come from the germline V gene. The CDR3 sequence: CASSYPYQREVPTDTQYF. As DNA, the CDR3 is TGTGCCAGCAGTTACCCCTATCAGCGGGAGGTTCCCACAGATACGCAGTATTTT.

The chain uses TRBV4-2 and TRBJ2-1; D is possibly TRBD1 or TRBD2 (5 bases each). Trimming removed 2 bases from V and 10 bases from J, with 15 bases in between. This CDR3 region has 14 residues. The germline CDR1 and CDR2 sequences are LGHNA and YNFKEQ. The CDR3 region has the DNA TGTGCCAGCAGCCAACTGGGACCGGGAAGAGAGCAGTTCTTC. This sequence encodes CASSQLGPGREQFF.

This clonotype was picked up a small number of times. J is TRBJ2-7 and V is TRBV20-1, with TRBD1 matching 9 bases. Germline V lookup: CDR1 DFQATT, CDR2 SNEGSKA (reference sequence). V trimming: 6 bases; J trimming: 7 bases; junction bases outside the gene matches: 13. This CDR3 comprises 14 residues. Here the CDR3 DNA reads TGCAGTGCCCGGACAGGGGCGGTTCCTAGTGAGCAGTACTTC. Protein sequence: CSARTGAVPSEQYF.

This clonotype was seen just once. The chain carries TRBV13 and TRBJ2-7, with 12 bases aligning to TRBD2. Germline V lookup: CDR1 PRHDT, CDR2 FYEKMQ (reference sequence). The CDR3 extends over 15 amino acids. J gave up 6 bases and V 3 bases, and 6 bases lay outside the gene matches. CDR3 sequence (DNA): TGTGCCAGCAGCTTGCTGGGACTAGCGGGCGGCGAGCAGTACTTC. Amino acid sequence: CASSLLGLAGGEQYF.

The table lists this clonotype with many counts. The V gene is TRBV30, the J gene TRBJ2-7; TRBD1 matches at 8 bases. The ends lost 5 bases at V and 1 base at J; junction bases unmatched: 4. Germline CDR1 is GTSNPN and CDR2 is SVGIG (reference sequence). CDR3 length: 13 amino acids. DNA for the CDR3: TGTGCCTGGGTTGGGACAGGTTCCTACGAGCAGTACTTC. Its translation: CAWVGTGSYEQYF.

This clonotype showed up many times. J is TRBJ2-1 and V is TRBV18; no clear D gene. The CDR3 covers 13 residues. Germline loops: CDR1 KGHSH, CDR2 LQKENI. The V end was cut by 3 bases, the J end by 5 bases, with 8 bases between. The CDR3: CASSPVRHNEQFF. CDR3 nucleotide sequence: TGTGCCAGCTCACCGGTCCGCCACAATGAGCAGTTCTTC.

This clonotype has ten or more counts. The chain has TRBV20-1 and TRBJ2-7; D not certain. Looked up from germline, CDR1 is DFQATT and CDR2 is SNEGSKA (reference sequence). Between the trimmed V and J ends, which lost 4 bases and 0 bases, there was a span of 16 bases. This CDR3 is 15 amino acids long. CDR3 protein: CSANPLDGSSYEQYF. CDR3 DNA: TGCAGTGCTAATCCTCTGGACGGAAGCTCCTACGAGCAGTACTTC.

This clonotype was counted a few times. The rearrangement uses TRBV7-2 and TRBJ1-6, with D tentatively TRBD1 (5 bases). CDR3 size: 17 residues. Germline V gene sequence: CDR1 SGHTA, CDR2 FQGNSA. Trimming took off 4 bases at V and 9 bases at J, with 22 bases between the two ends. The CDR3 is CASSSVSGEGRGSPLHF. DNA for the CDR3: TGTGCCAGCAGCTCGGTTTCGGGGGAGGGGAGGGGTTCACCCCTCCACTTT.

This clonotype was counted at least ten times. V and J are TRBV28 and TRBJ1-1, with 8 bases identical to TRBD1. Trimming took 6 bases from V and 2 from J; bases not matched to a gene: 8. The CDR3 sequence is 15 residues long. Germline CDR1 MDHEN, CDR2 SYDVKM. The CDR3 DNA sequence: TGTGCCAGCAGATTCAGGGGGCGGAGTAACACTGAAGCTTTCTTT. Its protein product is CASRFRGRSNTEAFF.

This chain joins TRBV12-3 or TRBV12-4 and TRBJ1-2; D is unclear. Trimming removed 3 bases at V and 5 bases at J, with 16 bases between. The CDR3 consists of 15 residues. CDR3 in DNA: TGTGCCAGCAGTTTTAAGAGACCCGCCGCGTATGGCTACACCTTC. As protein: CASSFKRPAAYGYTF.

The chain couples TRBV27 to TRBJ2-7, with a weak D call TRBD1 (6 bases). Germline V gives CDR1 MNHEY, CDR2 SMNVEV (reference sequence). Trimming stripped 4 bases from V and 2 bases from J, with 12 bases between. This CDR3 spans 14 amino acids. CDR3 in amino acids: CASSWAGVPYEQYF. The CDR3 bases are TGTGCCAGCAGTTGGGCAGGGGTCCCCTACGAGCAGTACTTC.

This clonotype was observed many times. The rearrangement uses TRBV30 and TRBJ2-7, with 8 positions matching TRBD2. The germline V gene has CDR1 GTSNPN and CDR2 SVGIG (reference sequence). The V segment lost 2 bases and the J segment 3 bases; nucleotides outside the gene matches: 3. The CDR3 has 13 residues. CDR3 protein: CAWSSGGRYEQYF. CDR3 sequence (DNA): TGTGCCTGGAGTAGCGGGGGCCGCTACGAGCAGTACTTC.

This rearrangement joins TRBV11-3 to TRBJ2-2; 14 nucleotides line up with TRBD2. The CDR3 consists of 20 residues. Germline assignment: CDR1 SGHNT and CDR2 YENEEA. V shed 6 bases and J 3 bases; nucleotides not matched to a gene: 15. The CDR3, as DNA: TGTGCCAGCAGTTCGGGGTCGACTAGCGGGAGGGCCCTCTACACCGGGGAGCTGTTTTTT. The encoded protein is CASSSGSTSGRALYTGELFF.

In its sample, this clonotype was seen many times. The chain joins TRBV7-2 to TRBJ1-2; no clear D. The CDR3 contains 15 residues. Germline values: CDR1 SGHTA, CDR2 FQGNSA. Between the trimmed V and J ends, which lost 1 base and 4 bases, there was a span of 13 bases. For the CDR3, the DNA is TGTGCCAGCAGCTTAGGAGACGGAATATTCTATGGCTACACCTTC. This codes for CASSLGDGIFYGYTF.

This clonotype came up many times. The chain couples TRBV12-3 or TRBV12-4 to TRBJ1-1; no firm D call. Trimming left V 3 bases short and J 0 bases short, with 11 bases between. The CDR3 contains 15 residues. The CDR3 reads CASSLEARMNTEAFF. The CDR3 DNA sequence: TGTGCCAGCAGTTTGGAGGCCAGGATGAACACTGAAGCTTTCTTT.

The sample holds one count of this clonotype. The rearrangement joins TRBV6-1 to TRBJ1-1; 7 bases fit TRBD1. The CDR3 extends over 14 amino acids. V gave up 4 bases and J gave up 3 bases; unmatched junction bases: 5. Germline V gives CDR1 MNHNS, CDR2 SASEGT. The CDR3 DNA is TGTGCCAGCAGTGTGACAGGGCTTCACACTGAAGCTTTCTTT. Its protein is CASSVTGLHTEAFF.

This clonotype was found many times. The CDR3 DNA follows: TGCAGTGCCCTCTCTGGACTAGCGGGAGTCTACAATGAGCAGTTCTTC. Its translation: CSALSGLAGVYNEQFF. This rearrangement joins TRBV20-1 to TRBJ2-1, with 13 bases matching TRBD2. Germline-derived CDR1 and CDR2 are DFQATT and SNEGSKA (reference sequence). This CDR3 has 16 amino acids. Trimming took 6 bases from V and 3 from J; bases not matched to a gene: 8.

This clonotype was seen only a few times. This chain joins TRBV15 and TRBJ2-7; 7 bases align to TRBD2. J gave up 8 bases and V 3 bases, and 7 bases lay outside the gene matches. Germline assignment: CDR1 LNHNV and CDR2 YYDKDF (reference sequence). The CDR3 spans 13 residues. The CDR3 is CATSRLLAWQQYF. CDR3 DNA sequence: TGTGCCACCAGCAGGTTACTAGCGTGGCAGCAGTACTTC.

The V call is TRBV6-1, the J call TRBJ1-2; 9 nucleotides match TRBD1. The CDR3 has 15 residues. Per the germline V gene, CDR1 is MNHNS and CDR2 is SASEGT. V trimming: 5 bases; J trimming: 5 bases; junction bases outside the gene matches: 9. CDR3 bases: TGTGCCAGCAGTAATGGGACAGGGATTAAATATGGCTACACCTTC. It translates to CASSNGTGIKYGYTF.